These 12 T cell receptor beta chains were all obtained from the same sample, sequenced in a study of blood T cells in healthy people across ages. The second PCR ran about 6 to 12 cycles with a sample-barcoded 5' primer and J-beta primers. MiXCR was run by TCRdb on the 5' RACE reads, yielding one entry per CDR3 protein. The data contain about 640,000 distinct CDR3 sequences, roughly two fifths of them singletons. The source material was blood. These receptors were collected from an elderly man in good health.

This clonotype was detected ten times or more. The genes are TRBV7-2 and TRBJ2-4; a weak D match, TRBD1 (6 bases). The germline CDR1 and CDR2 sequences are SGHTA and FQGNSA. The CDR3 is made up of 15 amino acids. Trimming took off 6 bases at V and 0 bases at J, with 12 bases between the two ends. CDR3 region: CASSPDRLAKNIQYF. DNA for the CDR3: TGTGCCAGCAGTCCGGACAGACTAGCCAAAAACATTCAGTACTTC.

A word on this clonotype: It may be a read error: a sequence one base away is much more abundant. This chain links TRBV10-3 with TRBJ2-7; the D is unclear. Germline V CDR1 and CDR2: ENHRY, SYGVKD. The CDR3 contains 12 residues. The CDR3 region is CATSEVTYEQYF. CDR3 coding DNA: TGTGCCACCAGTGAGGTAACCTACGAGCAGTACTTC.

To note about this clonotype: A much larger clone is a single base away; this may be a read error. The chain uses TRBV10-3 and TRBJ1-2; D is unresolved. The CDR3 has 12 residues. CDR1 and CDR2 (germline): ENHRY, SYGVKD. CDR3 loop: CAIRRLNYGHTF. CDR3 DNA: TGTGCCATCAGGAGACTCAACTATGGCCACACCTTC.

The chain employs TRBV12-3 or TRBV12-4 and TRBJ2-5; D is possibly TRBD1 (7 bases). V was trimmed by 6 bases and J by 11 bases, leaving 22 bases between them. CDR3 length equals 14 residues. In DNA, the CDR3 is TGTGCCAGCAGCCTGGCGGGACAGCCCGCGGTGCAGTACTTC. Translation: CASSLAGQPAVQYF.

This clonotype has a handful of counts. The genes are TRBV27 and TRBJ2-1, with a tentative D call TRBD2 (6 bases). The germline V and J ends were trimmed by 5 bases and 4 bases, with 12 bases remaining between them. CDR1 MNHEY and CDR2 SMNVEV come from the germline V gene (reference sequence). The CDR3 loop spans 14 amino acids. CDR3: CASSKRASYNEQFF. As DNA, the CDR3 is TGTGCCAGCAGTAAGCGGGCCTCTTACAATGAGCAGTTCTTC.

The J gene is TRBJ2-3, the V gene TRBV6-2 or TRBV6-3; 9 bases map to TRBD1. The germline V gene encodes CDR1 MNHEY and CDR2 SVGEGT. Trimming at V came to 4 bases and at J to 5 bases, leaving 7 bases not matched to a gene. The CDR3 has 15 amino acids. CDR3: CASSSAGQGEDTQYF. CDR3 DNA sequence: TGTGCCAGCAGTTCCGCGGGACAGGGTGAAGATACGCAGTATTTT.

The V gene is TRBV20-1, the J gene TRBJ1-2, with TRBD1 matching 8 bases. The CDR3 is 11 residues long. V lost 6 bases, J lost 7 bases, and 4 bases stayed unmatched. From germline, CDR1 is DFQATT and CDR2 SNEGSKA (reference sequence). The CDR3 region has the DNA TGCAGTGCCAGGACAGGGAGTGGCTACACCTTC. Translating it yields CSARTGSGYTF.

This clonotype was counted between two and nine times. This rearrangement joins TRBV4-1 to TRBJ1-5; 7 nucleotides match TRBD1. The CDR3 extends over 15 amino acids. V dropped 5 bases and J dropped 0; count of bases not matched to a gene: 4. Germline V lookup: CDR1 MGHRA, CDR2 YSYEKL. CDR3 sequence: CASSTRTGSNQPQHF. CDR3 sequence (DNA): TGCGCCAGCAGCACAAGGACAGGTAGCAATCAGCCCCAGCATTTT.

The table lists this clonotype with a few counts. This CDR3 reads CASSYNQGGPYEQYF. The CDR3 DNA is TGTGCCAGCAGTTATAATCAGGGCGGCCCCTACGAGCAGTACTTC. This rearrangement joins TRBV28 to TRBJ2-7; perhaps TRBD1 as D (5 bases). V lost 4 bases, J lost 2 bases, and 15 bases lay in between. From germline, CDR1 is MDHEN and CDR2 SYDVKM. The CDR3 has 15 residues.

With respect to this clonotype: A read error may be the cause here, since a much bigger clone is one base away. The chain carries TRBV5-6 and TRBJ2-7, with 10 bases lining up with TRBD2. Unmatched junction bases numbered 10, after V lost 3 bases and J lost 4 bases. The CDR3 has 16 amino acids. In germline, CDR1 is SGHDT, CDR2 YYEEEE. The CDR3 region has the DNA TGTGCCAGCAGCTCCCTCGCTAGCGGGAGAAGGTACGAGCAGTACTTC. The encoded protein is CASSSLASGRRYEQYF.

This clonotype was recorded a few times. The V and J genes are TRBV28 and TRBJ2-7; 7 bases are shared with TRBD1. Germline V gives CDR1 MDHEN, CDR2 SYDVKM. The CDR3 totals 15 residues. The ends lost 3 bases at V and 2 bases at J; junction bases unmatched: 7. This chain's CDR3 is CASSLTGSNAYEQYF. CDR3 DNA: TGTGCCAGCAGTTTGACAGGGTCCAATGCCTACGAGCAGTACTTC.

The rearrangement joins TRBV11-1 to TRBJ2-7; D uncertain. The CDR3 is made up of 16 amino acids. V shed 1 base and J shed 1 base, with 14 bases lying between them. Germline V gives CDR1 SGHAT, CDR2 FQDESV (reference sequence). Here the CDR3 DNA reads TGTGCCAGCAGCTTAGATGATGAGGACGGTTCCTACGAGCAGTACTTC. Amino acids: CASSLDDEDGSYEQYF.